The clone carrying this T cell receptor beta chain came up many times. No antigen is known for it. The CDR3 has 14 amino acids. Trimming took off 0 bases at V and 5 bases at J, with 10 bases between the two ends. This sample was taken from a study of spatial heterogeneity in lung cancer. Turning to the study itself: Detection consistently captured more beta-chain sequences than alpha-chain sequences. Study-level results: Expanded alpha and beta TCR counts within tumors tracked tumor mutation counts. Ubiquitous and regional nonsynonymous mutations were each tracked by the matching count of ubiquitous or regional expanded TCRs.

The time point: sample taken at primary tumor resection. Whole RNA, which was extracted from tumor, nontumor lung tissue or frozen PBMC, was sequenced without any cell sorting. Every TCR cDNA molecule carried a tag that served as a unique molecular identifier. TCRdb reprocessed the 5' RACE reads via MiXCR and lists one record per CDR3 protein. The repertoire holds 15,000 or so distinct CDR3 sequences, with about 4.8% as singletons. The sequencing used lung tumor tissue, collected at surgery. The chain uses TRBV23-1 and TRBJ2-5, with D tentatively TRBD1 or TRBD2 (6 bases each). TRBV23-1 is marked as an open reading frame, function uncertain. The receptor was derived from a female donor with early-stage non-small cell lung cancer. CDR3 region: CASSQSQGRETQYF. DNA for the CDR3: TGCGCCAGCAGTCAATCGCAGGGGAGGGAGACCCAGTACTTC.